The 28 T cell receptor beta chains listed next were all sequenced from one sample in a study of blood T cell repertoires in COVID-19. Measured with immunoSEQ multiplex PCR; TCRdb has only the in-frame clones, and not every one. The sample holds fewer than 300,000 clones, about nine tenths seen once. The material sequenced was PBMCs or T cells enriched from blood (not recorded which). The receptors stem from a woman aged 40 to 50 with acute COVID-19.

The CDR3 DNA reads TGTGCCAGCTCACCGGGCCTCGACAATGAGCAGTTCTTC. Protein product: CASSPGLDNEQFF. The genes are TRBV18 and TRBJ2-1, with unresolved D. V was shortened by 3 bases and J by 5 bases, with 8 bases between the two germline ends. The CDR3 is 13 amino acids. Germline loops: CDR1 KGHSH, CDR2 LQKENI. Drawing the rest from reference TRBV18 and TRBJ2-1, the complete variable domain is NAGVMQNPRHLVRRRGQEARLRCSPMKGHSHVYWYRQLPEEGLKFMVYLQKENIIDESGMPKERFSAEFPKEGPSILRIQQVVRGDSAAYFCASSPGLDNEQFFGPGTRLTVL.

The gene calls are TRBV29-1 and TRBJ1-3; D is unresolved. Germline CDR1 and CDR2: SQVTM and ANQGSEA. Trimming took 8 bases from V and 0 from J, leaving 5 bases between them. The length of the CDR3 is 11 residues. The CDR3 sequence: CSLRSGNTIYF. CDR3 nucleotides: TGCAGCCTCCGCTCTGGAAACACCATATATTTT.

The chain joins TRBV5-4 to TRBJ1-2, with a tentative D call TRBD1 (5 bases). There are 13 residues in the CDR3. V lost 5 bases, J lost 6 bases, and 14 bases lay in between. Germline CDR1 is SGHNT and CDR2 is YYREEE (reference sequence). For the CDR3, the DNA is TGTGCCAGCAGATCCACAGGCCCTAATGGCTACACCTTC. It translates to CASRSTGPNGYTF. Full variable domain (missing parts from reference TRBV5-4 and TRBJ1-2): ETGVTQSPTHLIKTRGQQVTLRCSSQSGHNTVSWYQQALGQGPQFIFQYYREEENGRGNFPPRFSGLQFPNYSSELNVNALELDDSALYLCASRSTGPNGYTFGSGTRLTVV.

This clone was recorded once. V gene TRBV11-3 combines with J gene TRBJ2-1; 7 bases align to TRBD1. Trimming at V came to 5 bases and at J to 0 bases, leaving 4 bases not matched to a gene. The CDR3 is made up of 15 amino acids. Germline CDR1 reads SGHNT; CDR2 reads YENEEA. The CDR3 reads CASSLGDSSYNEQFF. The CDR3 DNA sequence: TGTGCCAGCAGCCTGGGGGACAGCTCCTACAATGAGCAGTTCTTC.

The genes are TRBV18 and TRBJ2-3, with 11 nucleotides matching TRBD2. The CDR3 extends over 18 amino acids. The ends lost 1 base at V and 4 bases at J; junction bases unmatched: 10. Germline CDR1 reads KGHSH; CDR2 reads LQKENI. The CDR3 spells CASSPQLAGGPVADTQYF. CDR3 nucleotide sequence: TGTGCCAGCTCACCACAATTAGCGGGAGGGCCGGTAGCAGATACGCAGTATTTT.

This chain joins TRBV19 and TRBJ1-2, with 10 bases lining up with TRBD1. The CDR3 totals 16 residues. Trimming at V came to 6 bases and at J to 0 bases, leaving 7 bases not matched to a gene. Germline V gene sequence: CDR1 LNHDA, CDR2 SQIVND (reference sequence). The CDR3 DNA follows: TGTGCCAGTAGGACAGGGGGCCTACCGGCTAACTATGGCTACACCTTC. The encoded protein is CASRTGGLPANYGYTF. The variable domain in full, completed from reference TRBV19 and TRBJ1-2, reads DGGITQSPKYLFRKEGQNVTLSCEQNLNHDAMYWYRQDPGQGLRLIYYSQIVNDFQKGDIAEGYSVSREKKESFPLTVTSAQKNPTAFYLCASRTGGLPANYGYTFGSGTRLTVV.

V and J are TRBV28 and TRBJ1-1; D might be TRBD1 (6 bases). This CDR3 spans 15 amino acids. The V and J ends lost 6 bases and 4 bases respectively, with 18 bases between them. Germline CDR1 MDHEN, CDR2 SYDVKM. The CDR3 DNA reads TGTGCCAGCAGGGGGGCAAGGGTGGGGAGCACTGAAGCTTTCTTT. This codes for CASRGARVGSTEAFF.

V is TRBV2 and J is TRBJ1-3; 12 bases line up with TRBD1. CDR1 SNHLY and CDR2 FYNNEI come from the germline V gene. The CDR3 loop spans 17 amino acids. The V gene end was trimmed by 1 base and the J gene end by 4 bases; junction bases not matched to a gene: 5. For the CDR3, the DNA is TGTGCCAGCAGTGAAGGGGGACAGGGGGCGCGGGGAAACACCATATATTTT. Encoded protein: CASSEGGQGARGNTIYF.

This clone was seen once. This rearrangement joins TRBV6-1 to TRBJ1-3; unclear D gene. Trimming removed 1 base from V and 0 bases from J, with 13 bases in between. Germline values: CDR1 MNHNS, CDR2 SASEGT. This CDR3 has 17 residues. Here the CDR3 reads CASSEEAGRSSGNTIYF. As DNA, the CDR3 is TGTGCCAGCAGTGAAGAGGCAGGCCGAAGCTCTGGAAACACCATATATTTT.

This clone was counted between two and nine times. The chain couples TRBV11-1 to TRBJ2-7; TRBD1 is a possible D gene (6 bases). The CDR3 is 14 amino acids. The V gene lost 1 base and the J gene lost 7 bases, with 14 bases spanning the gap. Germline-derived CDR1 and CDR2 are SGHAT and FQDESV (reference sequence). For the CDR3, the DNA is TGTGCCAGCAGCTTAGGCAGGGGAGTTCGAGAGCAGTACTTC. As protein: CASSLGRGVREQYF.

This chain joins TRBV18 and TRBJ1-2; D may be TRBD1 (5 bases). V was cut by 1 base and J by 1 base, with 7 bases left in between. The CDR3 contains 14 residues. Germline lookup yields CDR1 KGHSH and CDR2 LQKENI. The CDR3 spells CASSPQGVNYGYTF. CDR3 nucleotides: TGTGCCAGCTCACCACAAGGGGTTAACTATGGCTACACCTTC. Full variable domain (rest looked up from reference TRBV18 and TRBJ1-2): NAGVMQNPRHLVRRRGQEARLRCSPMKGHSHVYWYRQLPEEGLKFMVYLQKENIIDESGMPKERFSAEFPKEGPSILRIQQVVRGDSAAYFCASSPQGVNYGYTFGSGTRLTVV.

The CDR3 DNA follows: TGTGCCAGCAGCACCGGACTAGCGGGGGGACAAGAGACCCAGTACTTC. Encoded protein: CASSTGLAGGQETQYF. The rearrangement uses TRBV5-4 and TRBJ2-5, with 14 nucleotides matching TRBD2. After removal of 4 bases from V and 2 bases from J, the junction contained 4 bases not matched to a gene. The CDR3 spans 16 residues. Per germline, CDR1 SGHNT and CDR2 YYREEE (reference sequence).

This clone was recorded only once. CDR3 residues: CASSQDPGLAGDNEQFF. CDR3 nucleotides: TGCGCCAGCAGCCAAGATCCGGGACTAGCAGGTGACAATGAGCAGTTCTTC. The V and J genes are TRBV4-3 and TRBJ2-1; 9 bases match TRBD2. V dropped 0 bases and J dropped 5; count of bases not matched to a gene: 8. CDR1 LGHNA and CDR2 YSLEER come from the germline V gene. This CDR3 contains 17 residues.

The rearrangement links TRBV30 to TRBJ1-1; D call uncertain. Germline V lookup: CDR1 GTSNPN, CDR2 SVGIG (reference sequence). This CDR3 has 13 amino acids. V lost 0 bases, J lost 2 bases, and 7 bases lay in between. Here the CDR3 reads CAWSVVRNTEAFF. In DNA, the CDR3 is TGTGCCTGGAGTGTAGTCAGAAACACTGAAGCTTTCTTT. Full variable domain (rest looked up from reference TRBV30 and TRBJ1-1): SQTIHQWPATLVQPVGSPLSLECTVEGTSNPNLYWYRQAAGRGLQLLFYSVGIGQISSEVPQNLSASRPQDRQFILSSKKLLLSDSGFYLCAWSVVRNTEAFFGQGTRLTVV.

The chain recombines TRBV15 with TRBJ2-2; 10 bases are shared with TRBD1. The CDR3 is made up of 14 amino acids. Germline-derived CDR1 and CDR2 are LNHNV and YYDKDF (reference sequence). The J segment lost 5 bases and the V segment lost 5 bases, leaving 2 bases of the junction unmatched. CDR3 amino acids: CATSGTGVTGELFF. CDR3 bases: TGTGCCACCAGCGGGACAGGGGTAACCGGGGAGCTGTTTTTT.

This chain joins TRBV5-1 and TRBJ1-2; D gene ambiguous. The V end was cut by 0 bases, the J end by 3 bases, with 9 bases between. The CDR3 extends over 14 amino acids. Germline V gene sequence: CDR1 SGHRS, CDR2 YFSETQ. The CDR3 DNA sequence: TGCGCCAGCAGCTTGGTCCCCGACTACTATGGCTACACCTTC. Translating gives CASSLVPDYYGYTF.

This rearrangement joins TRBV30 to TRBJ1-1; D not certain. The CDR3 loop spans 14 amino acids. Germline V lookup: CDR1 GTSNPN, CDR2 SVGIG (reference sequence). Between the trimmed V and J ends, which lost 3 bases and 8 bases, there was a span of 19 bases. CDR3 bases: TGTGCCTGGAGCCGAGGGCGGGGTGGATCGGAAGCTTTCTTT. Protein sequence: CAWSRGRGGSEAFF.

The rearrangement links TRBV29-1 to TRBJ1-1, with unresolved D. The CDR3 is made up of 14 amino acids. CDR1 is SQVTM, CDR2 ANQGSEA, per germline. Deletions cut 4 bases from V and 3 bases from J, with 15 bases between. The CDR3, as DNA: TGCAGCGTTGGAAGGTGGGGAGGAGACACTGAAGCTTTCTTT. Its translation is CSVGRWGGDTEAFF.

This clone was seen a single time. This chain joins TRBV24-1 and TRBJ1-5; maybe TRBD1 (6 bases). CDR3 length: 14 residues. Trimming cost V 1 base and J 9 bases, with 12 bases left between them. Germline V lookup: CDR1 KGHDR, CDR2 SFDVKD. CDR3: CATSDLEGGGPQHF. The CDR3 DNA is TGTGCCACCAGTGATTTAGAGGGAGGGGGGCCCCAGCATTTT.

This clone was seen a single time. The rearrangement uses TRBV19 and TRBJ2-3; 9 nucleotides match TRBD1. The CDR3 totals 15 residues. The V and J ends lost 10 bases and 6 bases, in that order; junction bases with no gene match: 14. CDR1 and CDR2 (germline): LNHDA, SQIVND (reference sequence). Here the CDR3 reads CATSIPGQGKDTQYF. CDR3 DNA: TGTGCCACCTCAATCCCGGGACAGGGTAAGGATACGCAGTATTTT. Full variable domain (rest looked up from reference TRBV19 and TRBJ2-3): DGGITQSPKYLFRKEGQNVTLSCEQNLNHDAMYWYRQDPGQGLRLIYYSQIVNDFQKGDIAEGYSVSREKKESFPLTVTSAQKNPTAFYLCATSIPGQGKDTQYFGPGTRLTVL.

This clone was found once. J is TRBJ2-7 and V is TRBV4-2; 7 bases align to TRBD2. The CDR3 consists of 14 residues. V dropped 1 base and J dropped 2; count of bases not matched to a gene: 2. Germline CDR1 LGHNA, CDR2 YNFKEQ. In nucleotides, the CDR3 is TGTGCCAGCAGCCAAGTGGGGGGGGCCTACGAGCAGTACTTC. Translation gives CASSQVGGAYEQYF.

This sequence joins TRBV4-1 and TRBJ1-2; 10 nucleotides align to TRBD1. The CDR3 is 15 amino acids. V shed 3 bases and J 8 bases; nucleotides not matched to a gene: 9. Germline V lookup: CDR1 MGHRA, CDR2 YSYEKL. CDR3: CASSQTGTGVIGYTF. The CDR3, as DNA: TGCGCCAGCAGCCAGACAGGGACAGGGGTTATCGGCTACACCTTC.

Turning to this clone: The same CDR3 arises from other DNA sequences in this sample as well. The chain recombines TRBV24-1 with TRBJ2-3; TRBD2 might be the D (5 bases). The germline V gene has CDR1 KGHDR and CDR2 SFDVKD. The CDR3 is made up of 14 amino acids. The V and J ends lost 3 bases and 1 base respectively, with 7 bases between them. Here the CDR3 reads CATSDPGGTDTQYF. The CDR3 DNA sequence: TGTGCCACCAGTGATCCCGGGGGCACAGATACGCAGTATTTT.

The gene calls are TRBV5-6 and TRBJ2-5; weak D call: TRBD2 (5 bases). The ends were cut back, 1 base at V and 4 bases at J, with 17 bases in the middle. Germline V gene sequence: CDR1 SGHDT, CDR2 YYEEEE. This CDR3 comprises 16 residues. The CDR3 nucleotides read TGTGCCAGCAGCTTGTTTGTCCGGGGTGTTGGAGAGACCCAGTACTTC. This sequence encodes CASSLFVRGVGETQYF.

The J gene is TRBJ1-5, the V gene TRBV2, with unresolved D. The germline CDR1 and CDR2 sequences are SNHLY and FYNNEI. V was shortened by 6 bases and J by 0 bases, with 12 bases between the two germline ends. This CDR3 comprises 15 residues. CDR3 DNA: TGTGCCAGCAGCCCCCACCAGGCTAGCAATCAGCCCCAGCATTTT. Translation: CASSPHQASNQPQHF.

The chain couples TRBV27 to TRBJ2-7; 10 bases align to TRBD2. This CDR3 is built from 17 residues. V lost 6 bases to trimming and J lost 1 base; unmatched junction nucleotides: 12. CDR1 and CDR2 from the germline V gene are MNHEY and SMNVEV (reference sequence). The CDR3 is CASSKNSVAGGSYEQYF. The CDR3 DNA reads as TGTGCCAGCAGCAAAAACTCCGTAGCGGGGGGTTCCTACGAGCAGTACTTC.

The J gene is TRBJ2-1, the V gene TRBV4-1, with 8 bases lining up with TRBD2. In germline, CDR1 is MGHRA, CDR2 YSYEKL. V was pared by 7 bases and J by 6 bases, with 11 bases of the junction left unmatched. The CDR3 loop spans 15 amino acids. As DNA, the CDR3 is TGCGCCAGCAAAATTGCAGCGGGGGCTCTCAATGAGCAGTTCTTC. Its translation is CASKIAAGALNEQFF.

The rearrangement links TRBV5-4 to TRBJ1-2; D gene unclear. Trimming removed 2 bases from V and 6 bases from J, with 11 bases in between. Germline V gene sequence: CDR1 SGHNT, CDR2 YYREEE (reference sequence). The CDR3 runs to 13 residues. CDR3 amino acids: CASSFGQENGYTF. Written as DNA, the CDR3 is TGTGCCAGCAGCTTTGGGCAGGAAAATGGCTACACCTTC. Drawing the rest from reference TRBV5-4 and TRBJ1-2, the complete variable domain is ETGVTQSPTHLIKTRGQQVTLRCSSQSGHNTVSWYQQALGQGPQFIFQYYREEENGRGNFPPRFSGLQFPNYSSELNVNALELDDSALYLCASSFGQENGYTFGSGTRLTVV.